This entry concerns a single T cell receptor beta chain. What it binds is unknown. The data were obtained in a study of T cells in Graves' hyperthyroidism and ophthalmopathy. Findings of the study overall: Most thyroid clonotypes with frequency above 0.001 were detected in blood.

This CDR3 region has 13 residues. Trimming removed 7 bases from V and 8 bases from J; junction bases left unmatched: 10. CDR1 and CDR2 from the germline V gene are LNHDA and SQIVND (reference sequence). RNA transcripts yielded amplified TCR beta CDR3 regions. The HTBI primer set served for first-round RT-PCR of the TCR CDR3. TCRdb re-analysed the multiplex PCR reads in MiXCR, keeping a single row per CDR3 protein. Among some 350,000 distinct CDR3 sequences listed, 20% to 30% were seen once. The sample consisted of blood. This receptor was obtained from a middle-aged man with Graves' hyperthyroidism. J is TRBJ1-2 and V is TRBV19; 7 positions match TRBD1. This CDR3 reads CASTPTGTEGYTF. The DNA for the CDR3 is TGTGCCAGTACCCCAACGGGGACAGAGGGCTACACCTTC.